Shown below are 31 T cell receptor beta chains from a single sample sequenced in a study of cytomegalovirus exposure and HLA in healthy donors. In the PCR, 60 Vbeta and 13 Jbeta primers were used. Repertoires were generated with immunoSEQ multiplex PCR, while TCRdb's copy carries only in-frame clones and drops some. The top ten hold roughly 4% of the sample, which has approximately 100,000 clones, 60% to 80% seen once. Material: PBMCs. The receptors originated from a man aged 50 to 59 in good health and CMV-seropositive.

The genes are TRBV7-9 and TRBJ2-1; 9 bases fit TRBD2. The ends lost 5 bases at V and 1 base at J; junction bases unmatched: 15. Germline CDR1 is SEHNR and CDR2 is FQNEAQ (reference sequence). The CDR3 length is 19 residues. The CDR3 coding sequence is TGTGCCAGCAGCCCCCAAGGACTAGCGAGCCGTCAATCCTACAATGAGCAGTTCTTC. It encodes CASSPQGLASRQSYNEQFF.

The chain is built from TRBV27 and TRBJ2-7; D uncertain. Trimming removed 3 bases from V and 0 bases from J, with 6 bases in between. CDR3 length: 13 amino acids. In germline, CDR1 is MNHEY, CDR2 SMNVEV (reference sequence). In DNA, the CDR3 is TGTGCCAGCAGTTTTTCGAGCTCCTACGAGCAGTACTTC. Amino acids: CASSFSSSYEQYF.

The chain is built from TRBV29-1 and TRBJ2-2; TRBD2 matches at 13 bases. V lost 0 bases and J lost 1; bases outside the gene matches: 5. Germline loops: CDR1 SQVTM, CDR2 ANQGSEA. The CDR3 consists of 18 residues. CDR3: CSVEDPGLAGLNTGELFF. In DNA form, the CDR3 reads TGCAGCGTTGAAGATCCGGGACTAGCGGGGCTGAACACCGGGGAGCTGTTTTTT.

V and J are TRBV4-1 and TRBJ2-1; 7 positions match TRBD2. Germline loops: CDR1 MGHRA, CDR2 YSYEKL. The ends lost 1 base at V and 0 bases at J; junction bases unmatched: 3. The CDR3 totals 16 residues. CDR3 residues: CASSQALAFSYNEQFF. In DNA, the CDR3 is TGCGCCAGCAGCCAAGCACTAGCGTTCTCCTACAATGAGCAGTTCTTC.

In the case of this clone: Other DNA sequences of this sample code for an identical CDR3. The gene calls are TRBV9 and TRBJ2-1, with TRBD2 matching over 8 bases. CDR1 is SGDLS, CDR2 YYNGEE, per germline. Trimming cost V 0 bases and J 4 bases; bases outside gene matches: 3. CDR3 length: 15 amino acids. The CDR3 region is CASSVGAGAYNEQFF. Written as DNA, the CDR3 is TGTGCCAGCAGCGTAGGAGCGGGGGCATACAATGAGCAGTTCTTC.

The J gene is TRBJ2-3, the V gene TRBV9, with 9 bases matching TRBD2. The length of the CDR3 is 16 residues. Germline V gene lookup returns CDR1 SGDLS and CDR2 YYNGEE. V shed 0 bases, J shed 4 bases, and the junction held 6 bases outside the gene matches. CDR3 protein: CASSVDDSGSPDTQYF. The CDR3 bases are TGTGCCAGCAGCGTAGATGATAGCGGGAGCCCAGATACGCAGTATTTT.

This clone has a handful of counts. The chain has TRBV25-1 and TRBJ2-5; tentatively, D is TRBD1 (5 bases). Germline CDR1 and CDR2: MGHDK and SYGVNS. This CDR3 contains 11 residues. Trimming took off 7 bases at V and 5 bases at J, with 8 bases between the two ends. In DNA form, the CDR3 reads TGTGCCAGCAAGGGGCGGGAGACCCAGTACTTC. Protein product: CASKGRETQYF.

CDR3 loop: CASMRANEQFF. As DNA, the CDR3 is TGTGCCAGCATGAGGGCCAATGAGCAGTTCTTC. This chain joins TRBV5-6 and TRBJ2-1; TRBD2 might be the D (5 bases). Looked up from germline, CDR1 is SGHDT and CDR2 is YYEEEE. V was cut by 6 bases and J by 6 bases, with 7 bases left in between. The CDR3 sequence is 11 residues long.

The V gene is TRBV5-1, the J gene TRBJ2-7; D might be TRBD1 (5 bases). CDR1 and CDR2 from the germline V gene are SGHRS and YFSETQ. Trimming took off 2 bases at V and 2 bases at J, with 8 bases between the two ends. CDR3 length: 13 residues. For the CDR3, the DNA is TGCGCCAGCAGCTTCGGACACCCCTACGAGCAGTACTTC. Translating gives CASSFGHPYEQYF.

The genes are TRBV7-7 and TRBJ1-1; 8 nucleotides agree with TRBD1. Losses at the gene ends were 5 bases for V and 6 bases for J; bases not matched to a gene: 5. CDR1 and CDR2 from the germline V gene are SSHAT and FNYEAQ (reference sequence). This CDR3 is 13 amino acids long. The CDR3 reads CASSRDRYSEAFF. The CDR3 region has the DNA TGTGCCAGCAGCCGGGACAGGTACTCTGAAGCTTTCTTT.

The V gene is TRBV28, the J gene TRBJ2-7; 7 positions agree with TRBD2. Germline CDR1 and CDR2: MDHEN and SYDVKM. V gave up 6 bases and J gave up 9 bases; unmatched junction bases: 20. This CDR3 spans 16 amino acids. Here the CDR3 reads CASSPGSYGGGGGQYF. The CDR3 DNA sequence: TGTGCCAGCAGCCCGGGGTCGTACGGTGGCGGGGGTGGGCAGTACTTC.

A note on this clone: Different DNA sequences within this sample yield the same CDR3. This chain connects TRBV19 to TRBJ1-5, with 9 nucleotides matching TRBD1. V gave up 4 bases and J gave up 7 bases; unmatched junction bases: 5. Germline CDR1 LNHDA, CDR2 SQIVND (reference sequence). The CDR3 length is 14 residues. CDR3 in amino acids: CASSTTGGNQPQHF. The CDR3, as DNA: TGTGCCAGTAGTACGACAGGGGGGAACCAGCCCCAGCATTTT.

This chain links TRBV2 with TRBJ2-7, with 8 bases aligning to TRBD2. Germline V gene data show CDR1 as SNHLY and CDR2 as FYNNEI. V lost 4 bases to trimming and J lost 5 bases; unmatched junction nucleotides: 1. The CDR3 is 12 residues long. The DNA for the CDR3 is TGTGCCAGCAGTGCCGGGGGGGACGAGCAGTACTTC. This translates into CASSAGGDEQYF.

The genes are TRBV5-1 and TRBJ2-2; 11 bases align to TRBD2. Germline values: CDR1 SGHRS, CDR2 YFSETQ. This CDR3 contains 17 residues. V was clipped by 1 base and J by 8 bases; unmatched bases: 10. CDR3 residues: CASSLTSGSVGAGELFF. CDR3 sequence (DNA): TGCGCCAGCAGCTTGACTAGCGGGAGTGTGGGCGCGGGGGAGCTGTTTTTT.

This clone was detected only a few times. The V gene is TRBV14, the J gene TRBJ2-3; 8 nucleotides match TRBD1. The CDR3 covers 13 residues. CDR1 SGHDN and CDR2 FVKESK come from the germline V gene. Losses at the gene ends were 5 bases for V and 7 bases for J; bases not matched to a gene: 5. CDR3 DNA sequence: TGTGCCAGCAGCGAAAGACAGGGGAATACGCAGTATTTT. Translated: CASSERQGNTQYF.

V and J are TRBV5-1 and TRBJ2-7, with 8 bases matching TRBD1. The CDR3 totals 14 residues. Germline CDR1 is SGHRS and CDR2 is YFSETQ. Unmatched junction bases numbered 6, after V lost 3 bases and J lost 4 bases. The CDR3 is CASSYRGEAYEQYF. The CDR3 nucleotides are TGCGCCAGCAGCTACAGGGGGGAAGCTTACGAGCAGTACTTC.

The chain combines TRBV7-8 with TRBJ2-7, with TRBD2 matching over 7 bases. CDR1 and CDR2 (germline): SGHVS, FQNEAQ. The V gene end was trimmed by 5 bases and the J gene end by 1 base; junction bases not matched to a gene: 20. The CDR3 is made up of 19 amino acids. The CDR3 DNA reads TGTGCCAGCAGCGCGCGGGACTATCCCGAAGCGTTCGGATCCTACGAGCAGTACTTC. Translated: CASSARDYPEAFGSYEQYF. Supplemented by reference TRBV7-8 and TRBJ2-7, the full variable domain reads GAGVSQSPRYKVAKRGQDVALRCDPISGHVSLFWYQQALGQGPEFLTYFQNEAQLDKSGLPSDRFFAERPEGSVSTLKIQRTQQEDSAVYLCASSARDYPEAFGSYEQYFGPGTRLTVT.

The genes are TRBV30 and TRBJ2-2; D remains unclear. This CDR3 has 14 amino acids. Trimming removed 4 bases at V and 1 base at J, with 10 bases between. Looked up from germline, CDR1 is GTSNPN and CDR2 is SVGIG (reference sequence). The DNA of the CDR3 is TGTGCCTGGACCCCCGTCAGGAACACCGGGGAGCTGTTTTTT. It specifies CAWTPVRNTGELFF.

A few counts support this clone. The chain is built from TRBV2 and TRBJ2-7, with 9 bases lining up with TRBD1. The CDR3 has 16 amino acids. The V segment lost 4 bases and the J segment 2 bases; nucleotides outside the gene matches: 9. The V gene's germline CDR1 is SNHLY and CDR2 FYNNEI. CDR3 in DNA: TGTGCCAGCAGTGGTCAGCGGGACAGGGTGACCTACGAGCAGTACTTC. It codes for CASSGQRDRVTYEQYF.

V gene TRBV5-1 combines with J gene TRBJ2-7; the match to TRBD1 covers 7 bases. Germline V gene data show CDR1 as SGHRS and CDR2 as YFSETQ. After removal of 4 bases from V and 2 bases from J, the junction contained 9 bases not matched to a gene. This CDR3 has 15 amino acids. The CDR3 nucleotides read TGCGCCAGCAGCGAAGGGACAGTTTCGACCTACGAGCAGTACTTC. Its protein is CASSEGTVSTYEQYF.

The chain is built from TRBV4-1 and TRBJ2-6, with TRBD1 matching over 9 bases. Trimming at V came to 2 bases and at J to 4 bases, leaving 6 bases not matched to a gene. CDR3 length: 17 residues. In germline, CDR1 is MGHRA, CDR2 YSYEKL. CDR3 sequence (DNA): TGCGCCAGCAGCCAACCACAGGGGGCTAGCGGGGCCAACGTCCTGACTTTC. This translates into CASSQPQGASGANVLTF.

The rearrangement joins TRBV29-1 to TRBJ2-7, with D perhaps TRBD2 (7 bases). This CDR3 contains 15 residues. From germline, CDR1 is SQVTM and CDR2 ANQGSEA. Trimming removed 4 bases from V and 4 bases from J, with 20 bases in between. CDR3 nucleotides: TGCAGCGTTGCCTTAGGGGGGGGCGCAGGGTACGAGCAGTACTTC. The encoded protein is CSVALGGGAGYEQYF.

This clone was seen once. CDR3 sequence reads: CASSGQGRYQETQYF. Here the CDR3 DNA reads TGTGCCAGCAGTGGACAGGGACGGTACCAAGAGACCCAGTACTTC. The chain carries TRBV25-1 and TRBJ2-5, with 7 bases lining up with TRBD1. With 4 bases clipped from V and 0 bases from J, the junction kept 5 bases outside the gene matches. The germline gives CDR1 MGHDK, CDR2 SYGVNS. CDR3 length: 15 residues.

V gene TRBV18 combines with J gene TRBJ1-1; TRBD1 matches 8 bases. Germline V gene lookup returns CDR1 KGHSH and CDR2 LQKENI. This CDR3 has 14 amino acids. The V gene end was trimmed by 3 bases and the J gene end by 5 bases; junction bases not matched to a gene: 5. CDR3 nucleotide sequence: TGTGCCAGCTCACCCACTCGACAGGGGACTGAAGCTTTCTTT. Translating gives CASSPTRQGTEAFF.

J is TRBJ2-7 and V is TRBV11-2; D may be TRBD1 (6 bases). V shed 5 bases and J shed 2 bases, with 13 bases lying between them. This CDR3 has 14 amino acids. Germline V gene data show CDR1 as SGHAT and CDR2 as FQNNGV. CDR3: CASSPTGTTYEQYF. In DNA form, the CDR3 reads TGTGCCAGCAGCCCTACAGGGACGACCTACGAGCAGTACTTC.

This sequence joins TRBV28 and TRBJ2-7, with 8 bases aligning to TRBD2. This CDR3 comprises 14 residues. Germline V gene sequence: CDR1 MDHEN, CDR2 SYDVKM. V was clipped by 2 bases and J by 3 bases; unmatched bases: 3. CDR3 DNA: TGTGCCAGCAGTTTAACTAGCGGCTTCTACGAGCAGTACTTC. Translation gives CASSLTSGFYEQYF.

The rearrangement links TRBV7-2 to TRBJ2-7; D might be TRBD2 (7 bases). The germline gives CDR1 SGHTA, CDR2 FQGNSA. The CDR3 totals 16 residues. Trimming removed 5 bases at V and 3 bases at J, with 20 bases between. CDR3 coding DNA: TGTGCCAGCAGCGAGGGGGGGGCCAGGGAAGGCTACGAGCAGTACTTC. It translates to CASSEGGAREGYEQYF.

The chain uses TRBV5-1 and TRBJ2-7; TRBD2 matches at 15 bases. Germline loops: CDR1 SGHRS, CDR2 YFSETQ. The junction had 6 bases not matched to a gene; V was cut back by 4 bases and J by 7 bases. CDR3 length equals 15 residues. Written as DNA, the CDR3 is TGCGCCAGCAGCCACGGACTAGCGGGAGGGCAAGAGCAGTACTTC. This encodes CASSHGLAGGQEQYF.

DNA of the CDR3: TGTGCCAGCAGTGCAAATACAGGGGCGGGCACTGAAGCTTTCTTT. Its translation: CASSANTGAGTEAFF. The chain uses TRBV9 and TRBJ1-1; 7 nucleotides match TRBD1. V lost 5 bases to trimming and J lost 4 bases; unmatched junction nucleotides: 11. There are 15 residues in the CDR3. Germline CDR1 SGDLS, CDR2 YYNGEE. Full variable domain (remainder filled in from reference TRBV9 and TRBJ1-1): DSGVTQTPKHLITATGQRVTLRCSPRSGDLSVYWYQQSLDQGLQFLIQYYNGEERAKGNILERFSAQQFPDLHSELNLSSLELGDSALYFCASSANTGAGTEAFFGQGTRLTVV.

The chain uses TRBV28 and TRBJ1-2; D is ambiguous. V was shortened by 4 bases and J by 0 bases, with 6 bases between the two germline ends. The CDR3 totals 13 residues. Germline-derived CDR1 and CDR2 are MDHEN and SYDVKM. The CDR3 DNA is TGTGCCAGCAGTTCATCGGCTAACTATGGCTACACCTTC. Translation: CASSSSANYGYTF.

The rearrangement links TRBV7-9 to TRBJ1-2; TRBD1 is a possible D gene (5 bases). This CDR3 contains 17 residues. The V gene lost 1 base and the J gene lost 2 bases, with 17 bases spanning the gap. Germline CDR1 SEHNR, CDR2 FQNEAQ (reference sequence). The chain's CDR3 is CASSLVDRREENYGYTF. The CDR3 DNA is TGTGCCAGCAGCTTAGTAGACCGCAGGGAGGAAAACTATGGCTACACCTTC.